The 22 T cell receptor beta chains below come from one sample, sequenced in a study of blood T cell repertoires in COVID-19. Libraries were prepared by immunoSEQ multiplex PCR; TCRdb keeps only in-frame clonotypes and omits some of them. The sample includes more than 250,000 clones, around 83% of them seen just once. Sequencing used peripheral blood. The receptors were sampled from a woman in her 50s with acute or convalescent COVID-19.

The chain recombines TRBV9 with TRBJ1-2; a weak D match, TRBD1 (6 bases). V was cut by 4 bases and J by 0 bases, with 16 bases left in between. Germline V CDR1 and CDR2: SGDLS, YYNGEE. This CDR3 comprises 16 residues. For the CDR3, the DNA is TGTGCCAGCAGCCCCCGACCGACAGGAGCTAACTATGGCTACACCTTC. The encoded protein is CASSPRPTGANYGYTF.

The rearrangement links TRBV10-3 to TRBJ2-5; 9 bases align to TRBD2. The V and J ends lost 10 bases and 5 bases, in that order; junction bases with no gene match: 11. Germline CDR1 and CDR2: ENHRY and SYGVKD. CDR3 size: 14 residues. This CDR3 reads CATLEGREGETQYF. The CDR3 region has the DNA TGTGCCACCCTCGAGGGGCGGGAGGGTGAGACCCAGTACTTC.

This clone showed up just a few times. The V and J genes are TRBV12-3 or TRBV12-4 and TRBJ1-2; maybe TRBD1 (5 bases). Trimming stripped 4 bases from V and 5 bases from J, with 8 bases between. This CDR3 spans 12 amino acids. The CDR3 DNA reads as TGTGCCAGCAGTTCCGGGGGGTATGGCTACACCTTC. Residues: CASSSGGYGYTF.

This chain connects TRBV10-3 to TRBJ2-5; TRBD1 might be the D (5 bases). This CDR3 region has 13 residues. The germline gives CDR1 ENHRY, CDR2 SYGVKD. V was clipped by 11 bases and J by 3 bases, with 16 bases between them. The CDR3 reads CASKTELEETQYF. CDR3 bases: TGTGCCTCAAAGACAGAGTTAGAAGAGACCCAGTACTTC.

This chain links TRBV5-1 with TRBJ2-7; 7 bases are a match to TRBD2. V lost 4 bases to trimming and J lost 2 bases; unmatched junction nucleotides: 6. In germline, CDR1 is SGHRS, CDR2 YFSETQ. This CDR3 is 14 amino acids long. CDR3 residues: CASSRPSGAYEQYF. In DNA, the CDR3 is TGCGCCAGCAGCAGGCCCAGCGGGGCCTACGAGCAGTACTTC.

This chain uses TRBV19 with TRBJ2-5, with D maybe TRBD2 (6 bases). There are 13 residues in the CDR3. Trimming removed 7 bases at V and 2 bases at J, with 11 bases between. Per the germline V gene, CDR1 is LNHDA and CDR2 is SQIVND (reference sequence). Here the CDR3 reads CASKARGQETQYF. The CDR3 bases are TGTGCCAGTAAGGCCCGGGGGCAAGAGACCCAGTACTTC.

The chain recombines TRBV19 with TRBJ1-2; 7 bases match TRBD1. In germline, CDR1 is LNHDA, CDR2 SQIVND (reference sequence). The CDR3 spans 13 residues. Trimming cost V 4 bases and J 1 base; bases outside gene matches: 0. The CDR3 sequence is CASSNRGNYGYTF. CDR3 coding DNA: TGTGCCAGTAGTAACAGGGGTAACTATGGCTACACCTTC.

J is TRBJ2-2 and V is TRBV4-2, with 9 bases fitting TRBD1. Germline-derived CDR1 and CDR2 are LGHNA and YNFKEQ. CDR3 length: 13 amino acids. The junction had 3 bases not matched to a gene; V was cut back by 3 bases and J by 10 bases. The DNA for the CDR3 is TGTGCCAGCAGCCACTTACAGGGGGCGGAGCTGTTTTTT. It encodes CASSHLQGAELFF.

This rearrangement joins TRBV24-1 to TRBJ1-4, with a weak D call TRBD1 (5 bases). Trimming took off 3 bases at V and 3 bases at J, with 10 bases between the two ends. Germline V gene lookup returns CDR1 KGHDR and CDR2 SFDVKD. The CDR3 is made up of 15 amino acids. The DNA of the CDR3 is TGTGCCACCAGTGATGGGGGGGGTCCTAATGAAAAACTGTTTTTT. Its protein product is CATSDGGGPNEKLFF.

The rearrangement joins TRBV5-1 to TRBJ1-2; 8 positions match TRBD1. Per germline, CDR1 SGHRS and CDR2 YFSETQ. V shed 4 bases, J shed 6 bases, and the junction held 8 bases outside the gene matches. The CDR3 totals 14 residues. The CDR3 sequence is CASSPQTGVDGYTF. The CDR3 DNA is TGCGCCAGCAGCCCTCAGACAGGGGTAGATGGCTACACCTTC.

This clone was recorded once. The chain uses TRBV4-1 and TRBJ2-7; possible D gene TRBD2, 7 bases. This CDR3 has 15 residues. Deletions cut 3 bases from V and 4 bases from J, with 16 bases between. The germline V gene encodes CDR1 MGHRA and CDR2 YSYEKL. In DNA form, the CDR3 reads TGCGCCAGCAGCCAGGGCGCGGGGGCTGGTTACGAGCAGTACGTC. It codes for CASSQGAGAGYEQYV.

This chain connects TRBV6-5 to TRBJ2-3; 8 bases match TRBD1. Germline V CDR1 and CDR2: MNHEY, SVGAGI. With 4 bases clipped from V and 0 bases from J, the junction kept 6 bases outside the gene matches. The CDR3 is 16 amino acids. Here the CDR3 DNA reads TGTGCCAGCAGTTCGTACCGGGACAGGAGCACAGATACGCAGTATTTT. Its translation is CASSSYRDRSTDTQYF.

The rearrangement joins TRBV13 to TRBJ1-2; 7 bases agree with TRBD1. V shed 2 bases, J shed 4 bases, and the junction held 1 base outside the gene matches. The CDR3 extends over 13 amino acids. Germline V gives CDR1 PRHDT, CDR2 FYEKMQ (reference sequence). CDR3 DNA sequence: TGTGCCAGCAGCTTAAGACAGGGCTATGGCTACACCTTC. Translated, it gives CASSLRQGYGYTF. The full variable domain, with the rest looked up from reference TRBV13 and TRBJ1-2, is AAGVIQSPRHLIKEKRETATLKCYPIPRHDTVYWYQQGPGQDPQFLISFYEKMQSDKGSIPDRFSAQQFSDYHSELNMSSLELGDSALYFCASSLRQGYGYTFGSGTRLTVV.

The count of this clone is one. The J gene is TRBJ2-1, the V gene TRBV6-2 or TRBV6-3, with D perhaps TRBD2 (5 bases). This CDR3 is 12 amino acids long. Germline V gene lookup returns CDR1 MNHEY and CDR2 SVGEGT. Trimming shortened V by 5 bases and J by 7 bases, and 9 bases separated the two germline ends. CDR3 coding DNA: TGTGCCAGCAGTCCACTAGTGAATGAGCAGTTCTTC. Translating it yields CASSPLVNEQFF.

This clone was recorded a few times. The chain combines TRBV6-2 or TRBV6-3 with TRBJ2-1; 12 bases are shared with TRBD2. The CDR3 is made up of 15 amino acids. CDR1 is MNHEY and CDR2 is SVGEGT in the germline V gene. V lost 4 bases to trimming and J lost 9 bases; unmatched junction nucleotides: 7. The chain's CDR3 is CASSSTTSGSIEQFF. The DNA for the CDR3 is TGTGCCAGCAGTTCCACGACTAGCGGGAGTATTGAGCAGTTCTTC.

The rearrangement joins TRBV2 to TRBJ1-6; maybe TRBD1 (5 bases). The germline CDR1 and CDR2 sequences are SNHLY and FYNNEI. The CDR3 is made up of 14 amino acids. The V gene lost 5 bases and the J gene lost 5 bases, with 10 bases spanning the gap. The CDR3: CASSPGTNNSPLHF. CDR3 sequence (DNA): TGTGCCAGCAGTCCTGGGACTAATAATTCACCCCTCCACTTT.

The V and J genes are TRBV30 and TRBJ2-1; tentative D call: TRBD2 (5 bases). Trimming left V 2 bases short and J 7 bases short, with 12 bases between. In germline, CDR1 is GTSNPN, CDR2 SVGIG (reference sequence). The CDR3 covers 13 residues. This chain's CDR3 is CAWSRGFENEQFF. CDR3 DNA sequence: TGTGCCTGGAGTCGAGGGTTTGAAAATGAGCAGTTCTTC.

As regards this clone: Different DNA sequences within this sample yield the same CDR3. The chain recombines TRBV15 with TRBJ1-2; 10 positions agree with TRBD1. Germline V lookup: CDR1 LNHNV, CDR2 YYDKDF (reference sequence). This CDR3 has 15 residues. V was clipped by 5 bases and J by 3 bases; unmatched bases: 6. The CDR3 region has the DNA TGTGCCACCAGCCCCCGGACAGGGGGACACTATGGCTACACCTTC. This translates into CATSPRTGGHYGYTF.

This clone has a count of ten or more. For the CDR3, the DNA is TGTGCCAGCAGCTTGGCAGGGGTCGTCTATGGCTACACCTTC. It translates to CASSLAGVVYGYTF. The chain recombines TRBV5-4 with TRBJ1-2; D perhaps matches TRBD1 (6 bases). V was trimmed by 0 bases and J by 4 bases, leaving 10 bases between them. Germline V gene data show CDR1 as SGHNT and CDR2 as YYREEE (reference sequence). CDR3 size: 14 residues.

The V and J genes are TRBV27 and TRBJ2-1; D ambiguous. This CDR3 comprises 11 residues. CDR1 is MNHEY and CDR2 is SMNVEV in the germline V gene (reference sequence). With 8 bases removed from V and 7 bases from J, the gap between germline ends came to 9 bases. The CDR3 DNA follows: TGTGCCAGCCGTAAAGCTAATGAGCAGTTCTTC. Protein product: CASRKANEQFF.

This clone was seen ten or more times. The J gene is TRBJ1-1, the V gene TRBV4-2; 8 nucleotides line up with TRBD1. Trimming at V came to 1 base and at J to 0 bases, leaving 7 bases not matched to a gene. This CDR3 comprises 17 residues. Per germline, CDR1 LGHNA and CDR2 YNFKEQ. This CDR3 reads CASSQATGGGMNTEAFF. The DNA of the CDR3 is TGTGCCAGCAGCCAAGCCACAGGGGGGGGGATGAACACTGAAGCTTTCTTT.

This clone has only one observation. V gene TRBV7-2 combines with J gene TRBJ2-2; D gene unclear. Deletions cut 1 base from V and 4 bases from J, with 7 bases between. CDR3 size: 14 residues. Germline CDR1 and CDR2: SGHTA and FQGNSA. CDR3 sequence: CASSLEAVTGELFF. Written as DNA, the CDR3 is TGTGCCAGCAGCTTAGAGGCGGTCACCGGGGAGCTGTTTTTT.